The rows below give T cell receptor beta chains drawn from one sample of a study of regulatory T cells in long-lasting Graves disease. TCRdb called the multiplex PCR reads again in MiXCR, with one record for every CDR3 protein. The sample shows roughly 350,000 distinct CDR3 sequences, about a sixth of them seen only once. The sample was also reused in another study, on T cells in Graves' hyperthyroidism and ophthalmopathy.

The material sequenced was peripheral blood mononuclear cells (PBMCs), taken at new diagnosis, from a patient treated with antithyroid drugs. All receptors come from a middle-aged man with Graves disease. CDR3s include the opening cysteine and the closing phenylalanine or tryptophan. A D gene is named only where the DNA matches it firmly. The listing skips clone size in some rows; elsewhere it reads once, few, many or a size class.

>NA|TRBJ2-2|NA|TRBV10-3
CAMGRSRPPTGELFF
TGTGCCATGGGACGGAGCCGGCCACCCACCGGGGAGCTGTTTTTT
>many|TRBJ1-6|NA|TRBV20-1
CSARETIYNSPLHF
TGCAGTGCTAGAGAGACAATCTATAATTCACCCCTCCACTTT
>few|TRBJ2-1|NA|TRBV9
CASSGQIGGREQFF
TGTGCCAGCAGCGGACAGATTGGGGGGCGTGAGCAGTTCTTC
>many|TRBJ2-1|NA|TRBV6-2/TRBV6-3
CASSYPVGGRTNEQFF
TGTGCCAGCAGTTACCCGGTGGGGGGGCGGACCAATGAGCAGTTCTTC
>few|TRBJ2-3|NA|TRBV28
CASSLGLSSGGTQYF
TGTGCCAGCAGCTTGGGACTCTCCTCTGGTGGTACGCAGTATTTT
>many|TRBJ2-3|NA|TRBV27
CASSLSRPGLSDTQYF
TGTGCCAGCAGTTTATCCCGACCCGGACTGTCAGATACGCAGTATTTT
>many|TRBJ2-4|NA|TRBV28
CASSLVGDRIIQYF
TGTGCCAGCAGTTTGGTCGGGGACCGCATCATTCAGTACTTC
>many|TRBJ2-7|NA|TRBV12-3/TRBV12-4
CASKTANVGPSEQYF
TGTGCCAGCAAGACCGCTAACGTTGGGCCATCCGAGCAGTACTTC
>many|TRBJ1-1|NA|TRBV2
CASSRDGRNTEAFF
TGTGCCAGCAGTCGGGACGGTCGTAACACTGAAGCTTTCTTT
>NA|TRBJ2-2|NA|TRBV7-3
CASSFTSPTGELFF
TGTGCCAGCAGCTTTACTAGTCCCACCGGGGAGCTGTTTTTT
>many|TRBJ1-5|NA|TRBV6-1
CASSKITGNQPQHF
TGTGCCAGCAGCAAAATAACGGGCAATCAGCCCCAGCATTTT
>many|TRBJ2-3|NA|TRBV9
CASSFGGTDTQYF
TGCGCCAGCAGCTTTGGGGGCACAGATACGCAGTATTTT
>many|TRBJ2-1|TRBD2|TRBV27
CASSLSSGGAVYEQFF
TGTGCCAGCAGTTTATCTTCCGGGGGGGCCGTATATGAGCAGTTCTTC
>few|TRBJ2-1|TRBD1|TRBV28
CASRQGLYNEQFF
TGTGCCAGCCGACAGGGCCTGTACAATGAGCAGTTCTTC
>few|TRBJ2-2|NA|TRBV7-3
CASSWGPSTGELFF
TGTGCCAGCAGCTGGGGACCGTCGACCGGGGAGCTGTTTTTT
>NA|TRBJ2-1|NA|TRBV9
CASSVEGGAQQFF
TGTGCCAGCAGCGTAGAGGGCGGCGCCCAGCAGTTCTTC
>NA|TRBJ2-2|TRBD1|TRBV27
CASSFRDRAGTGELFF
TGTGCCAGCAGTTTTAGGGACAGGGCTGGAACCGGGGAGCTGTTTTTT
>many|TRBJ2-7|NA|TRBV30
CAWMDGETAELHEQYF
TGTGCCTGGATGGATGGCGAGACGGCAGAGCTACACGAGCAGTACTTC
>NA|TRBJ2-3|NA|TRBV10-1
CASSQVTGPAVNF
TGCGCCAGCAGTCAAGTAACAGGGCCGGCAGTGAATTTT
>many|TRBJ1-6|NA|TRBV5-1
CASSPQPGQGRNSPLHF
TGCGCCAGCAGCCCACAACCTGGCCAGGGACGGAATTCACCCCTCCACTTT
>many|TRBJ2-1|TRBD1|TRBV14
CASSQIGQEYNEQFF
TGTGCCAGCAGCCAAATCGGACAGGAGTACAATGAGCAGTTCTTC
>few|TRBJ2-2|TRBD1|TRBV9
CASSAGTALTGELFF
TGTGCCAGCAGCGCCGGGACAGCACTCACCGGGGAGCTGTTTTTT
>NA|TRBJ2-7|NA|TRBV7-3
CASSSSTLSEQYF
TGTGCCAGCAGCTCTTCGACCCTCTCCGAGCAGTACTTC
>few|TRBJ2-5|NA|TRBV4-2
CASSRSDQETQYF
TGTGCCAGCAGCCGAAGCGACCAAGAGACCCAGTACTTC
>few|TRBJ2-5|TRBD2|TRBV20-1
CSESSGGGGETQYF
TGCAGTGAGAGTAGCGGGGGAGGGGGAGAGACCCAGTACTTC
>NA|TRBJ2-1|NA|TRBV6-2/TRBV6-3
CASKGGVSYNEQFF
TGTGCCAGCAAGGGCGGGGTATCCTACAATGAGCAGTTCTTC
>many|TRBJ1-1|NA|TRBV28
CASSFRFYGSLTEAFF
TGTGCCAGCAGTTTTCGGTTTTATGGTTCCCTCACTGAAGCTTTCTTT
>many|TRBJ1-2|TRBD1|TRBV3-1
CASSQGTGGYGYTF
TGTGCCAGCAGCCAAGGGACAGGGGGCTATGGCTACACCTTC
>many|TRBJ1-1|NA|TRBV9
CASSVSPDSTEAFF
TGTGCCAGCAGCGTATCTCCAGACTCAACTGAAGCTTTCTTT